This TCR beta chain was identified during a study of T cell responses to AZD1222 COVID-19 vaccine. This clone came up once. Its target is unknown. General study points: Nearly half of the spike-specific TCRs reportedly recognize variant regions that carry no mutations. Spike-specific TCR breadth and depth rose after two AZD1222 doses. CD4 TCRs associated with vaccination spanned spike, dominating at 160-218 and 743-854.

Data came from immunoSEQ multiplex PCR; TCRdb stores just in-frame clones and leaves some out. Found here are about 270,000 clones, approximately 94% of them singletons; the top ten hold 0.55%. Recipients boosted at about 4 weeks or about 12 weeks are pooled. This CDR3 region has 15 residues. The V end was cut by 5 bases, the J end by 8 bases, with 19 bases between. CDR1 and CDR2 from the germline V gene are MDHEN and SYDVKM. Material: peripheral blood, obtained 28 days after the second AZD1222 dose. The chain couples TRBV28 to TRBJ2-1; D is possibly TRBD1 (6 bases). The sequence was obtained from an adult who received the AZD1222 COVID-19 vaccine. The CDR3 sequence: CASSHRVSSGDEQFF. In DNA form, the CDR3 reads TGTGCCAGCAGTCACAGGGTCTCAAGTGGGGATGAGCAGTTCTTC.